Sequencing of this T cell receptor beta chain was carried out in a study of blood T cells in healthy people across ages. For the second PCR, which ran for roughly 6 to 11 cycles, a sample-barcoded 5' primer and a J-beta primer mix were used. TCRdb reprocessed the 5' RACE reads via MiXCR and lists one record per CDR3 protein. The sample lists hundreds of thousands of distinct CDR3 sequences, roughly 50% occurring once. The V and J ends lost 3 bases and 4 bases respectively, with 11 bases between them. The germline CDR1 and CDR2 sequences are SGDLS and YYNGEE. The CDR3 covers 15 residues. Whole-study findings and limits: Diversity of TCR beta correlated strongly with naive T cell percentage.

A word on this clonotype: What it binds is unknown.

The chain employs TRBV9 and TRBJ1-6; tentatively, D is TRBD1 (6 bases). The receptor's source is a woman aged 60-75 years in good health. Sequences were obtained from blood. The CDR3 here is CASSATGLYNSPLHF. The CDR3 DNA is TGTGCCAGCAGCGCCACAGGGTTGTATAATTCACCCCTCCACTTT.